This T cell receptor (beta chain) was documented in a study of response to subunit inactivated influenza vaccine. From the RT-PCR reads, TCRdb called clonotypes with MiXCR, one entry per CDR3 protein. The sample contains about 540,000 distinct CDR3 sequences, around a quarter of which appear only once. The V end lost 1 base, the J end lost 0 bases, and 10 bases lay between the germline ends. The CDR3 is 15 amino acids. Germline loops: CDR1 SGHDT, CDR2 YYEEEE. The sample was also reused in another study, on T cells expressing NK-cell markers. That study adds: It was by 5'RACE template switching with UMIs that TCR beta cDNA was made. Researchers got TCR beta repertoires out of sorted CD3+CD56+NKG2C+, CD3+CD56+NKG2C- and CD3+CD56-NKG2C+ T cells. Five or six donors showed dominant NKG2C+ clonotypes comprising roughly 1.0-7.5% of their CD8+ T cells. Several donors' CD3+CD56-NKG2C+ cells were dominated by the same clonotypes.

The receptor was derived from a man aged 45-65 years who received an inactivated influenza vaccine. The V gene is TRBV5-6, the J gene TRBJ1-2; D is uncertain. The source material was CD4+ T cells sorted from PBMCs, sampled about 12 days after vaccination. The CDR3 reads CASSLMGIANYGYTF. For the CDR3, the DNA is TGTGCCAGCAGCTTGATGGGGATTGCTAACTATGGCTACACCTTC. Together with reference TRBV5-6 and TRBJ1-2, the CDR3 gives the full variable domain: DAGVTQSPTHLIKTRGQQVTLRCSPKSGHDTVSWYQQALGQGPQFIFQYYEEEERQRGNFPDRFSGHQFPNYSSELNVNALLLGDSALYLCASSLMGIANYGYTFGSGTRLTVV.